The 26 T cell receptor beta chains reported below all come from one sample, sequenced in a study of CD8+ T cells in alopecia areata. RNA extraction was followed by reverse transcription into cDNA, which acted as the sequencing template. Data came from immunoSEQ multiplex PCR; TCRdb stores just in-frame clones and leaves some out. The sample records about 190,000 clones, 55% to 70% being singletons. Treatment described: oral pan-JAK inhibitor, 5-10 mg twice daily. This sample comprised CD4+ T cells sorted from blood, obtained at week 4, from a patient treated with tofacitinib. The origin of the receptors is a human donor with alopecia areata.

V usage is TRBV30 and J usage is TRBJ2-7, with D perhaps matching TRBD2 (5 bases). Germline V gives CDR1 GTSNPN, CDR2 SVGIG (reference sequence). V gave up 1 base and J gave up 2 bases, with 6 bases separating them. The CDR3 loop spans 12 amino acids. This chain's CDR3 is CAWSAGTYEQYF. In nucleotides, the CDR3 is TGTGCCTGGAGTGCCGGGACCTACGAGCAGTACTTC.

J is TRBJ2-1 and V is TRBV13; 7 bases map to TRBD2. After removal of 5 bases from V and 3 bases from J, the junction contained 10 bases not matched to a gene. CDR1 is PRHDT, CDR2 FYEKMQ, per germline (reference sequence). This CDR3 has 16 amino acids. For the CDR3, the DNA is TGTGCCAGCAGCCCCCCCACTTGGGGGGGCTACAATGAGCAGTTCTTC. This codes for CASSPPTWGGYNEQFF.

A few counts support this clone. J is TRBJ2-7 and V is TRBV25-1; maybe TRBD1 (6 bases). This CDR3 contains 14 residues. Looked up from germline, CDR1 is MGHDK and CDR2 is SYGVNS. With 4 bases removed from V and 3 bases from J, the gap between germline ends came to 13 bases. The DNA of the CDR3 is TGTGCCAGCAGTGGAGAGTGGGGGCTCTACGAGCAGTACTTC. Protein: CASSGEWGLYEQYF.

V usage is TRBV7-2 and J usage is TRBJ2-7; D might be TRBD2 (6 bases). With 3 bases removed from V and 4 bases from J, the gap between germline ends came to 10 bases. The CDR3 runs to 13 residues. Germline V lookup: CDR1 SGHTA, CDR2 FQGNSA. The CDR3 coding sequence is TGTGCCAGCAGCTTCGGGACTGGTTACGAGCAGTACTTC. Its translation: CASSFGTGYEQYF. Together with reference TRBV7-2 and TRBJ2-7, the CDR3 gives the full variable domain: GAGVSQSPSNKVTEKGKDVELRCDPISGHTALYWYRQSLGQGLEFLIYFQGNSAPDKSGLPSDRFSAERTGGSVSTLTIQRTQQEDSAVYLCASSFGTGYEQYFGPGTRLTVT.

This clone was found a few times. CDR3 DNA: TGCGCCAGCAGTCAAACTCAGCCCCAGCATTTT. It specifies CASSQTQPQHF. This rearrangement joins TRBV23-1 to TRBJ1-5; D call uncertain. TRBV23-1 is filed as an ORF, its function uncertain. The CDR3 extends over 11 amino acids. V lost 2 bases, J lost 6 bases, and 2 bases lay in between.

J is TRBJ2-3 and V is TRBV10-3, with TRBD1 identical over 7 bases. CDR3 length: 12 residues. The V segment lost 8 bases and the J segment 2 bases; nucleotides outside the gene matches: 1. Germline V gene data show CDR1 as ENHRY and CDR2 as SYGVKD. The DNA for the CDR3 is TGTGCCATCGACAGGGACACAGATACGCAGTATTTT. Translation: CAIDRDTDTQYF.

The V call is TRBV27, the J call TRBJ2-6; no definite D call. The CDR3 loop spans 15 amino acids. CDR1 MNHEY and CDR2 SMNVEV come from the germline V gene (reference sequence). Trimming removed 4 bases from V and 0 bases from J, with 7 bases in between. The chain's CDR3 is CASSSPYSGANVLTF. Here the CDR3 DNA reads TGTGCCAGCAGTTCCCCGTACTCTGGGGCCAACGTCCTGACTTTC.

The V call is TRBV30, the J call TRBJ2-2; 8 nucleotides agree with TRBD1. V lost 0 bases, J lost 4 bases, and 4 bases stayed unmatched. CDR3 length: 15 residues. Germline CDR1 is GTSNPN and CDR2 is SVGIG (reference sequence). The DNA of the CDR3 is TGTGCCTGGAGTGTGGCAGGGGGCCTCACCGGGGAGCTGTTTTTT. This codes for CAWSVAGGLTGELFF.

Turning to this clone: Mismatch with germline at one junction end may stem from a read error. The chain couples TRBV7-2 to TRBJ1-1; 8 nucleotides line up with TRBD1. This CDR3 comprises 15 residues. Germline CDR1 is SGHTA and CDR2 is FQGNSA. CDR3 protein: CASSLTTGANAEAFF. CDR3 DNA: TGTGCCAGCAGCCTTACGACAGGGGCGAACGCTGAAGCTTTCTTT.

V gene TRBV29-1 combines with J gene TRBJ2-7; 10 bases are a match to TRBD2. The CDR3 runs to 15 residues. Germline-derived CDR1 and CDR2 are SQVTM and ANQGSEA. V lost 7 bases to trimming and J lost 2 bases; unmatched junction nucleotides: 11. The CDR3 DNA is TGCAGCGGCTCTACCCCGAGCGGGAGGGCCTACGAGCAGTACTTC. This encodes CSGSTPSGRAYEQYF.

In the case of this clone: The sample has other DNA sequences that encode this CDR3 too. The gene calls are TRBV18 and TRBJ2-2; D may correspond to TRBD1 or TRBD2 (5 bases each). V gave up 0 bases and J gave up 1 base, with 6 bases separating them. Germline CDR1 and CDR2: KGHSH and LQKENI. There are 15 residues in the CDR3. CDR3 protein: CASSPPRGNTGELFF. DNA of the CDR3: TGTGCCAGCTCACCACCGAGGGGGAACACCGGGGAGCTGTTTTTT.

The chain joins TRBV7-2 to TRBJ1-1; unclear D gene. V was cut by 5 bases and J by 1 base, with 8 bases left in between. This CDR3 spans 13 amino acids. CDR1 is SGHTA, CDR2 FQGNSA, per germline. In nucleotides, the CDR3 is TGTGCCAGCAGCACCCAAACGAACACTGAAGCTTTCTTT. It specifies CASSTQTNTEAFF.

This clone was observed a single time. Distinct nucleotide sequences in the sample also encode this CDR3. V is TRBV29-1 and J is TRBJ2-5; 8 bases agree with TRBD1. Trimming took 7 bases from V and 2 from J; bases not matched to a gene: 3. The CDR3 covers 12 residues. Per the germline V gene, CDR1 is SQVTM and CDR2 is ANQGSEA. The CDR3 is CSARTGQETQYF. The CDR3 DNA sequence: TGCAGCGCAAGGACAGGGCAAGAGACCCAGTACTTC.

V and J are TRBV29-1 and TRBJ2-7; 9 bases agree with TRBD2. V dropped 0 bases and J dropped 4; count of bases not matched to a gene: 10. The CDR3 sequence is 16 residues long. Germline V gene lookup returns CDR1 SQVTM and CDR2 ANQGSEA. CDR3 sequence: CSVEERLAGIGYEQYF. The CDR3 DNA is TGCAGCGTTGAAGAGAGGCTAGCGGGAATAGGATACGAGCAGTACTTC.

The rearrangement links TRBV7-2 to TRBJ2-1; weak D call: TRBD2 (5 bases). Germline V gene lookup returns CDR1 SGHTA and CDR2 FQGNSA. The CDR3 is 15 amino acids. Deletions cut 7 bases from V and 0 bases from J, with 13 bases between. CDR3 amino acids: CASKEGMSSYNEQFF. For the CDR3, the DNA is TGTGCCAGCAAAGAGGGAATGAGCTCCTACAATGAGCAGTTCTTC. Looking up the rest from reference TRBV7-2 and TRBJ2-1 gives the full variable domain: GAGVSQSPSNKVTEKGKDVELRCDPISGHTALYWYRQSLGQGLEFLIYFQGNSAPDKSGLPSDRFSAERTGGSVSTLTIQRTQQEDSAVYLCASKEGMSSYNEQFFGPGTRLTVL.

This clone was observed a handful of times. The rearrangement links TRBV5-1 to TRBJ2-7; D may be TRBD2 (5 bases). The V and J ends lost 1 base and 3 bases respectively, with 11 bases between them. The V gene's germline CDR1 is SGHRS and CDR2 YFSETQ. CDR3 length: 14 residues. The CDR3 bases are TGCGCCAGCAGCTTGTTCGGGGTCGACTACGAGCAGTACTTC. Amino acids: CASSLFGVDYEQYF.

The CDR3 DNA reads TGCAGCGTTGAACCGCAGGGTGTAGGACACGAGCAGTACTTC. Protein: CSVEPQGVGHEQYF. The V and J genes are TRBV29-1 and TRBJ2-7, with D maybe TRBD1 (5 bases). Between the trimmed V and J ends, which lost 2 bases and 5 bases, there was a span of 16 bases. From germline, CDR1 is SQVTM and CDR2 ANQGSEA. This CDR3 contains 14 residues.

J is TRBJ2-3 and V is TRBV7-2, with D possibly matching TRBD1 (6 bases). V was trimmed by 0 bases and J by 1 base, leaving 14 bases between them. Germline CDR1 and CDR2: SGHTA and FQGNSA. This CDR3 comprises 17 residues. Written as DNA, the CDR3 is TGTGCCAGCAGCTTAGCCCGCCGGGACACACGCACAGATACGCAGTATTTT. This sequence encodes CASSLARRDTRTDTQYF.

The J gene is TRBJ2-5, the V gene TRBV29-1, with 7 bases that match TRBD1. The V gene's germline CDR1 is SQVTM and CDR2 ANQGSEA. J lost 7 bases, V lost 7 bases, and 9 bases had no gene match. This CDR3 spans 12 amino acids. The CDR3 loop is CSAQTGLGTQYF. The CDR3 bases are TGCAGCGCTCAGACAGGGTTGGGGACCCAGTACTTC.

As for this clone: Other DNA sequences from this sample encode an identical CDR3 as well. The rearrangement links TRBV30 to TRBJ2-5; D gene unclear. The CDR3 is 11 amino acids. From germline, CDR1 is GTSNPN and CDR2 SVGIG (reference sequence). Trimming removed 0 bases at V and 5 bases at J, with 4 bases between. CDR3 nucleotides: TGTGCCTGGAGTGTACAGGAGACCCAGTACTTC. Its protein product is CAWSVQETQYF.

CDR3 bases: TGCAGCGTTGCCGGCAGGGGCCCTGAAGCTTTCTTT. Translated: CSVAGRGPEAFF. The chain couples TRBV29-1 to TRBJ1-1; D may be TRBD1 (6 bases). The CDR3 runs 12 residues. Germline loops: CDR1 SQVTM, CDR2 ANQGSEA. V lost 4 bases and J lost 6, with 12 bases in between.

The chain recombines TRBV6-1 with TRBJ1-2; D gene unclear. In germline, CDR1 is MNHNS, CDR2 SASEGT. The CDR3 is made up of 14 amino acids. Trimming removed 2 bases from V and 7 bases from J, with 14 bases in between. This CDR3 is CASSESVNVGGYTF. The CDR3 bases are TGTGCCAGCAGTGAATCCGTGAACGTTGGTGGCTACACCTTC.

This chain uses TRBV29-1 with TRBJ1-1; no reliable D call. Trimming removed 3 bases from V and 4 bases from J, with 12 bases in between. The CDR3 sequence is 13 residues long. The germline gives CDR1 SQVTM, CDR2 ANQGSEA. The CDR3 nucleotides read TGCAGCGTTGAGAGGGCTCTGGGCACTGAAGCTTTCTTT. The encoded protein is CSVERALGTEAFF.

The V and J genes are TRBV29-1 and TRBJ2-7; 7 bases are shared with TRBD1. This CDR3 is 14 amino acids long. Trimming at V came to 7 bases and at J to 3 bases, leaving 12 bases not matched to a gene. Germline CDR1 and CDR2: SQVTM and ANQGSEA. CDR3 DNA sequence: TGCAGCGGGACGACAGGGCGAAGAGGCTACGAGCAGTACTTC. Translating it yields CSGTTGRRGYEQYF.

This clone was detected only a few times. The chain employs TRBV11-2 and TRBJ2-3, with D perhaps matching TRBD1 or TRBD2 (5 bases each). Germline V gives CDR1 SGHAT, CDR2 FQNNGV. The CDR3 has 13 residues. The germline V and J ends were trimmed by 5 bases and 5 bases, with 11 bases remaining between them. DNA for the CDR3: TGTGCCAGCAGCGGTTCAGGGAGAGATACGCAGTATTTT. This sequence encodes CASSGSGRDTQYF.

This chain connects TRBV6-6 to TRBJ2-1, with TRBD1 identical over 7 bases. Germline CDR1 and CDR2: MNHNY and SVGAGI (reference sequence). Trimming at V came to 5 bases and at J to 9 bases, leaving 16 bases not matched to a gene. The length of the CDR3 is 16 residues. This CDR3 reads CASSGTGTAIYGEQFF. Written as DNA, the CDR3 is TGTGCCAGCAGTGGGACCGGGACAGCGATCTATGGTGAGCAGTTCTTC.